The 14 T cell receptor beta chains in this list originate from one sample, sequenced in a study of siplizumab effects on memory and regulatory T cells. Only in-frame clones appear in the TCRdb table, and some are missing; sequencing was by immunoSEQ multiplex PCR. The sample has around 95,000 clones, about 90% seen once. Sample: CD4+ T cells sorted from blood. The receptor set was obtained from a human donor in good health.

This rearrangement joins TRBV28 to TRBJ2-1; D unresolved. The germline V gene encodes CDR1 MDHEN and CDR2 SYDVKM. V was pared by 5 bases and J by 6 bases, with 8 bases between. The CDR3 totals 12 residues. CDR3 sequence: CASSLAFNEQFF. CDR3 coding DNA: TGTGCCAGCAGTCTCGCTTTCAATGAGCAGTTCTTC.

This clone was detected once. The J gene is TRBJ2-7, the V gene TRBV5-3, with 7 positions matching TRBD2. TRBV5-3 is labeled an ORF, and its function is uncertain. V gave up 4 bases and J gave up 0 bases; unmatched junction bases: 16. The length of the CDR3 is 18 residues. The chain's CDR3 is CARSTFMWGAGISYEQYF. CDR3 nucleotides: TGTGCCAGAAGCACTTTCATGTGGGGAGCGGGGATCTCCTACGAGCAGTACTTC.

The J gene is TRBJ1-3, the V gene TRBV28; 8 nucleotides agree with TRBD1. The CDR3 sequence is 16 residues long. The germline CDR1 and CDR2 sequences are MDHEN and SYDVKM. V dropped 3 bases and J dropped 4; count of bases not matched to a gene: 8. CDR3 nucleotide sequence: TGTGCCAGCAGTTTTGGGCAGGGGGCATTAGGAAACACCATATATTTT. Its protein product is CASSFGQGALGNTIYF.

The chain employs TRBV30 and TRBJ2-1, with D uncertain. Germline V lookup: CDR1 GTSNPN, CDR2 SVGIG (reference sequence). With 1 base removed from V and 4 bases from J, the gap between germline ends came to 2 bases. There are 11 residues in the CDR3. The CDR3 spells CAWSGYNEQFF. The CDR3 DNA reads TGTGCCTGGAGTGGATACAATGAGCAGTTCTTC. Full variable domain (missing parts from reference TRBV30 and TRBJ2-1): SQTIHQWPATLVQPVGSPLSLECTVEGTSNPNLYWYRQAAGRGLQLLFYSVGIGQISSEVPQNLSASRPQDRQFILSSKKLLLSDSGFYLCAWSGYNEQFFGPGTRLTVL.

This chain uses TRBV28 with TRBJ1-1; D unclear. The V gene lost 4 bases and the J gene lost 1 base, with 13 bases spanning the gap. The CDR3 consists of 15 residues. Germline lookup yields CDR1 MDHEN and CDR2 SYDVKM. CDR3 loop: CASSYPQRKNTEAFF. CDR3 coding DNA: TGTGCCAGCAGTTACCCTCAACGAAAGAACACTGAAGCTTTCTTT.

The CDR3 loop is CAWTRTGGISGNTIYF. The CDR3 nucleotides read TGTGCCTGGACCAGGACAGGTGGGATCTCTGGAAACACCATATATTTT. This sequence joins TRBV30 and TRBJ1-3, with 7 positions matching TRBD1. Germline V gene lookup returns CDR1 GTSNPN and CDR2 SVGIG (reference sequence). J gave up 0 bases and V 4 bases, and 9 bases lay outside the gene matches. The CDR3 runs to 16 residues.

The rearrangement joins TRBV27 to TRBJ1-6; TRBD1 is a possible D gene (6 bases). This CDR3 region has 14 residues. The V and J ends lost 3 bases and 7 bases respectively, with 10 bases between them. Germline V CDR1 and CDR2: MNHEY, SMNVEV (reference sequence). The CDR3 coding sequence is TGTGCCAGCAGTTTGAGGGGGAAAAATTCACCCCTCCACTTT. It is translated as CASSLRGKNSPLHF.

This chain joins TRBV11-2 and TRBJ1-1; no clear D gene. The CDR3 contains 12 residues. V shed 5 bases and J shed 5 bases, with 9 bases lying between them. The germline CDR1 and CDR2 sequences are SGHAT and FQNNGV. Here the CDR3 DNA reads TGTGCCAGCAGCGCAGGACGGACTGAAGCTTTCTTT. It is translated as CASSAGRTEAFF. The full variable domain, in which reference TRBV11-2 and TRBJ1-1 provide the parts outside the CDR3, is EAGVAQSPRYKIIEKRQSVAFWCNPISGHATLYWYQQILGQGPKLLIQFQNNGVVDDSQLPKDRFSAERLKGVDSTLKIQPAKLEDSAVYLCASSAGRTEAFFGQGTRLTVV.

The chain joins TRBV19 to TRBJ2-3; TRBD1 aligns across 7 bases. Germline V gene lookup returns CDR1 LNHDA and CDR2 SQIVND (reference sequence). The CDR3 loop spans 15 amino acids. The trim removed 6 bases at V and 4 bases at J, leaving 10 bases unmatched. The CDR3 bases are TGTGCCAGTAGCCTGAGGGGGCGAGAGGCAGATACGCAGTATTTT. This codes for CASSLRGREADTQYF.

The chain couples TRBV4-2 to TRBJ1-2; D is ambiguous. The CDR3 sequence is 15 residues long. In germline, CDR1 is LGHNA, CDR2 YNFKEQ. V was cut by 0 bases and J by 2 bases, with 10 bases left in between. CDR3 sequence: CASSQDIYGNYGYTF. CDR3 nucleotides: TGTGCCAGCAGCCAAGATATTTACGGAAACTATGGCTACACCTTC.

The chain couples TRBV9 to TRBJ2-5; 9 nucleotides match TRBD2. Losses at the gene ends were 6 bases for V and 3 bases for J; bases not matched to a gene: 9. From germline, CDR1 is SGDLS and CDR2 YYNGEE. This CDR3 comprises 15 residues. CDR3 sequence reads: CASTPGVAGEETQYF. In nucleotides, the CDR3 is TGTGCCAGCACCCCGGGGGTAGCGGGGGAAGAGACCCAGTACTTC.

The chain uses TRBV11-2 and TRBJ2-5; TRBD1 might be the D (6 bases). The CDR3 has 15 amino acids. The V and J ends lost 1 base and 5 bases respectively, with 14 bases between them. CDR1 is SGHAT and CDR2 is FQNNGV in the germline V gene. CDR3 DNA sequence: TGTGCCAGCAGCTTAGGGGGGCTAGGGGCCGAGACCCAGTACTTC. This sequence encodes CASSLGGLGAETQYF.

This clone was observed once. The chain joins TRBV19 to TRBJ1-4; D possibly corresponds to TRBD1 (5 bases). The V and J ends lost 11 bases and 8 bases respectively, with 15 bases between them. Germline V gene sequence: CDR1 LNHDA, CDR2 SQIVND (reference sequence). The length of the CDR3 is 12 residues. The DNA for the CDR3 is TGTGCCGCCCGGGGCTACGGAGAAAAACTGTTTTTT. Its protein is CAARGYGEKLFF.

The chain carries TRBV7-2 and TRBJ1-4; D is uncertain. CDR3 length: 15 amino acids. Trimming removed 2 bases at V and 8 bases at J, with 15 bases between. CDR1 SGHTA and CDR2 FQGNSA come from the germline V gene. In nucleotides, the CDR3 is TGTGCCAGCAGCTTATATCCTGGCTCGGAAGAAAAACTGTTTTTT. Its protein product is CASSLYPGSEEKLFF.